The rows below give T cell receptor beta chains drawn from one sample of a study of OX40 agonist ivuxolimab in advanced cancers. Generated by immunoSEQ multiplex PCR, the TCRdb table keeps only in-frame clones and is missing some. Among around 56,000 clones listed, approximately 83% were seen once. The sequencing here drew on CD4+ or CD8+ T cells sorted from blood, taken in a trial of the OX40 agonist ivuxolimab. These receptors all come from an adult with an advanced solid tumor such as melanoma, head and neck, liver or kidney cancer. Both conserved end residues are part of each CDR3. Each record gives: V gene, D gene, clone size, J gene, CDR3 DNA, CDR3 protein. D genes are given only for firm matches. Clone size appears in some rows only: once, few, many, or a class for an expanded clone.

v_gene: TRBV5-1
d_gene: TRBD1
abundance: NA
j_gene: TRBJ1-1
CDR3nt: TGCGCCAGCAGCGGACAGGGGAACACTGAAGCTTTCTTT
CDR3aa: CASSGQGNTEAFF

v_gene: TRBV7-3
d_gene: NA
abundance: NA
j_gene: TRBJ2-3
CDR3nt: TGTGCCAGCAGCTTAGTGTCTGTAGGGACAGATACGCAGTATTTT
CDR3aa: CASSLVSVGTDTQYF

v_gene: TRBV11-2
d_gene: TRBD2
abundance: NA
j_gene: TRBJ2-5
CDR3nt: TGTGCCAGCAGCAGACCGGGACTAGCGGGAGGAGAGACCCAGTACTTC
CDR3aa: CASSRPGLAGGETQYF

v_gene: TRBV2
d_gene: TRBD2
abundance: few
j_gene: TRBJ2-7
CDR3nt: TGTGCCAGCAGTGATACCATCTGGGGGAGGGACGAGCAGTACTTC
CDR3aa: CASSDTIWGRDEQYF

v_gene: TRBV15
d_gene: NA
abundance: NA
j_gene: TRBJ1-1
CDR3nt: TGTGCCACCAGCAGAGCCGTCGGACAATTTGTGTCCACTGAAGCTTTCTTT
CDR3aa: CATSRAVGQFVSTEAFF

v_gene: TRBV5-4
d_gene: NA
abundance: NA
j_gene: TRBJ2-1
CDR3nt: TGTGCCAGCAGCTTGACAGGGCCTTACAATGAGCAGTTCTTC
CDR3aa: CASSLTGPYNEQFF

v_gene: TRBV7-2
d_gene: TRBD2
abundance: NA
j_gene: TRBJ2-1
CDR3nt: TGTGCCAGCAGCTCATCTAGCGGGGGGGCCTACAATGAGCAGTTCTTC
CDR3aa: CASSSSSGGAYNEQFF

v_gene: TRBV6-1
d_gene: NA
abundance: NA
j_gene: TRBJ1-2
CDR3nt: TGTGCCAGCAGTGAAGATATAGGGGCAAACTATGGCTACACCTTC
CDR3aa: CASSEDIGANYGYTF

v_gene: TRBV6-5
d_gene: TRBD1
abundance: NA
j_gene: TRBJ1-2
CDR3nt: TGTGCCAGCAGTTACGTTCGGACAGGGGGTAACTATGGCTACACCTTC
CDR3aa: CASSYVRTGGNYGYTF

v_gene: TRBV19
d_gene: TRBD2
abundance: NA
j_gene: TRBJ2-5
CDR3nt: TGTGCCAGTAGTAAAGCGACTAGCGTAGAGACCCAGTACTTC
CDR3aa: CASSKATSVETQYF

v_gene: TRBV7-9
d_gene: TRBD2
abundance: NA
j_gene: TRBJ2-5
CDR3nt: TGTGCCAGCAGCTTTCCTGGCGGGGGGCCGGGGACCCAGTACTTC
CDR3aa: CASSFPGGGPGTQYF

v_gene: TRBV5-1
d_gene: NA
abundance: NA
j_gene: TRBJ2-5
CDR3nt: TGCGCCAGCAGCTTGACAGGGCGAGAGACCCAGTACTTC
CDR3aa: CASSLTGRETQYF

v_gene: TRBV7-8
d_gene: NA
abundance: few
j_gene: TRBJ1-1
CDR3nt: TGTGCCAGCAGCTTATGGCAACTGGGGACTGAAGCTTTCTTT
CDR3aa: CASSLWQLGTEAFF

v_gene: TRBV30
d_gene: NA
abundance: once
j_gene: TRBJ1-1
CDR3nt: TGTGCGATTTCCCTACTTGGGTTAATGAACACTGAAGCTTTCTTT
CDR3aa: CAISLLGLMNTEAFF

v_gene: TRBV25-1
d_gene: NA
abundance: few
j_gene: TRBJ2-4
CDR3nt: TGTGCCAGCAGTGACAGGGACATTCAGTACTTC
CDR3aa: CASSDRDIQYF

v_gene: TRBV18
d_gene: NA
abundance: NA
j_gene: TRBJ1-1
CDR3nt: TGTGCCAGCTCACCACACGGGGAGGCTGAAGCTTTCTTT
CDR3aa: CASSPHGEAEAFF

v_gene: TRBV7-3
d_gene: TRBD2
abundance: NA
j_gene: TRBJ2-1
CDR3nt: TGTGCCAGCAGCTTAATAGCGGGAGCTACCTATGAGCAGTTCTTC
CDR3aa: CASSLIAGATYEQFF

v_gene: TRBV5-1
d_gene: TRBD1
abundance: NA
j_gene: TRBJ1-2
CDR3nt: TGCGCCAGCAGCCCCCAGGGGGAGAACTATGGCTACACCTTC
CDR3aa: CASSPQGENYGYTF

v_gene: TRBV5-1
d_gene: TRBD2
abundance: NA
j_gene: TRBJ2-2
CDR3nt: TGCGCCAGCAGCGGACTAGCGGGGGCGGACGGGGAGCTGTTTTTT
CDR3aa: CASSGLAGADGELFF

v_gene: TRBV30
d_gene: NA
abundance: medium-sized
j_gene: TRBJ1-6
CDR3nt: TGTGCCTGGAGCCGACAGGAAGATTCACCCCTCCACTTT
CDR3aa: CAWSRQEDSPLHF

v_gene: TRBV7-2
d_gene: NA
abundance: NA
j_gene: TRBJ2-7
CDR3nt: TGTGCCAGCAGCTTCATTTCGGGTGGGGCCTACGAGCAGTACTTC
CDR3aa: CASSFISGGAYEQYF

v_gene: TRBV29-1
d_gene: NA
abundance: few
j_gene: TRBJ2-7
CDR3nt: TGCAGCGTTGTTCGGGAACCGGGTTACGAGCAGTACTTC
CDR3aa: CSVVREPGYEQYF

v_gene: TRBV6-1
d_gene: TRBD1
abundance: NA
j_gene: TRBJ2-3
CDR3nt: TGTGCCAGCGAAGACAGGGGGCAAGATACGCAGTATTTT
CDR3aa: CASEDRGQDTQYF

v_gene: TRBV2
d_gene: NA
abundance: NA
j_gene: TRBJ2-6
CDR3nt: TGTGCCATACAGACAGCCCCGCCTGGGGCCAACGTCCTGACTTTC
CDR3aa: CAIQTAPPGANVLTF

v_gene: TRBV6-1
d_gene: TRBD2
abundance: NA
j_gene: TRBJ2-1
CDR3nt: TGTGCCAGCAGTGAATATAGCGGGAGGCCCTACAATGAGCAGTTCTTC
CDR3aa: CASSEYSGRPYNEQFF

v_gene: TRBV4-2
d_gene: TRBD2
abundance: NA
j_gene: TRBJ2-5
CDR3nt: TGTGCCAGCAGCCAAGGGTCCTGGGGTAGCGGGGGGTTAAGGGGACGGCAAGAGACCCAGTACTTC
CDR3aa: CASSQGSWGSGGLRGRQETQYF

v_gene: TRBV7-3
d_gene: TRBD2
abundance: NA
j_gene: TRBJ2-1
CDR3nt: TGTGCCAGCAGCTACGCCGGGACTAGTTTCAATGAGCAGTTCTTC
CDR3aa: CASSYAGTSFNEQFF

v_gene: TRBV5-1
d_gene: NA
abundance: NA
j_gene: TRBJ2-5
CDR3nt: TGCGCCAGCAGCTCCAGGGCGGATGAGACCCAGTACTTC
CDR3aa: CASSSRADETQYF

v_gene: TRBV11-2
d_gene: NA
abundance: few
j_gene: TRBJ1-2
CDR3nt: TGTGCCAGCAGCCCGCGGGGAGGTAATGGCTACACCTTC
CDR3aa: CASSPRGGNGYTF

v_gene: TRBV2
d_gene: NA
abundance: NA
j_gene: TRBJ2-7
CDR3nt: TGTGCCAGCAAGAGAGGCTCCTACGAGCAGTACTTC
CDR3aa: CASKRGSYEQYF

v_gene: TRBV18
d_gene: NA
abundance: few
j_gene: TRBJ1-5
CDR3nt: TGTGCCAGCTCACCAGGGAGACAATCTGGTCAGCCCCAGCATTTT
CDR3aa: CASSPGRQSGQPQHF

v_gene: TRBV7-6
d_gene: NA
abundance: once
j_gene: TRBJ1-4
CDR3nt: TGTGCCAGCAGCCCAGGGACTCTCGGAGCGGAAAAACTGTTTTTT
CDR3aa: CASSPGTLGAEKLFF

v_gene: TRBV27
d_gene: TRBD1
abundance: NA
j_gene: TRBJ1-2
CDR3nt: TGTGCCAGCAGACCCGGGACAGGGGGCTTTGGCTACACCTTC
CDR3aa: CASRPGTGGFGYTF

v_gene: TRBV11-2
d_gene: NA
abundance: NA
j_gene: TRBJ1-6
CDR3nt: TGTGCCAGCAGCGCCAGGGTCCTTAATTCACCCCTCCACTTT
CDR3aa: CASSARVLNSPLHF

v_gene: TRBV4-3
d_gene: TRBD1
abundance: NA
j_gene: TRBJ2-7
CDR3nt: TGCGCCAGCAGCCAAGAATCCGACAGGGGAATTGACGAGCAGTACTTC
CDR3aa: CASSQESDRGIDEQYF

v_gene: TRBV19
d_gene: NA
abundance: NA
j_gene: TRBJ2-5
CDR3nt: TGTGCCAGTAGTACACTAGGAGTTGAAGAGACCCAGTACTTC
CDR3aa: CASSTLGVEETQYF

v_gene: TRBV7-2
d_gene: TRBD2
abundance: NA
j_gene: TRBJ2-5
CDR3nt: TGTGCCAGCAGCCAGAGGGGCCGGGGGGTGGAGACCCAGTACTTC
CDR3aa: CASSQRGRGVETQYF

v_gene: TRBV6-1
d_gene: NA
abundance: NA
j_gene: TRBJ2-7
CDR3nt: TGTGCCAGCAGTGAAGGCGGACGGGCACCCGAGCAGTACTTC
CDR3aa: CASSEGGRAPEQYF

v_gene: TRBV6-6
d_gene: TRBD2
abundance: NA
j_gene: TRBJ2-5
CDR3nt: TGTGCCAGCAGGGATAGCGGGGACCACCAAGAGACCCAGTACTTC
CDR3aa: CASRDSGDHQETQYF

v_gene: TRBV18
d_gene: NA
abundance: NA
j_gene: TRBJ2-7
CDR3nt: TGTGCCAGCTCACCCGACTTAGGGCTTGGCTACGAGCAGTACTTC
CDR3aa: CASSPDLGLGYEQYF

v_gene: TRBV7-3
d_gene: NA
abundance: once
j_gene: TRBJ2-5
CDR3nt: TGTGCCAGCAGCCGTTCGAGGTCAGAGACCCAGTACTTC
CDR3aa: CASSRSRSETQYF

v_gene: TRBV13
d_gene: NA
abundance: NA
j_gene: TRBJ2-7
CDR3nt: TGTGCCAGCAGCTTAGCGGGCTTAGCGGCGGGGAGTTCGTACTTC
CDR3aa: CASSLAGLAAGSSYF

v_gene: TRBV6-7
d_gene: TRBD2
abundance: NA
j_gene: TRBJ2-5
CDR3nt: TGTGCCAGCAGTTACCGACGGCGCGGGAGGGGGCAAGAGACCCAGTACTTC
CDR3aa: CASSYRRRGRGQETQYF

v_gene: TRBV11-1
d_gene: NA
abundance: NA
j_gene: TRBJ2-7
CDR3nt: TGTGCCAGCAGCTTAGACGAGGGGAACGGCTACGAGCAGTACTTC
CDR3aa: CASSLDEGNGYEQYF

v_gene: TRBV11-1
d_gene: TRBD1
abundance: NA
j_gene: TRBJ2-7
CDR3nt: TGTGCCAGCAGCTTTACCAGGGGACAGGGGTACGAGCAGTACTTC
CDR3aa: CASSFTRGQGYEQYF

v_gene: TRBV29-1
d_gene: TRBD1
abundance: NA
j_gene: TRBJ2-1
CDR3nt: TGCAGCGTTGACAGGACAGGGTCCTACAATGAGCAGTTCTTC
CDR3aa: CSVDRTGSYNEQFF